The entry below describes one T cell receptor (beta chain). What it binds is not known. The CDR3 extends over 14 amino acids. Germline-derived CDR1 and CDR2 are SGDLS and YYNGEE. V lost 3 bases to trimming and J lost 5 bases, with 14 bases between them. Template material for amplifying TCR beta CDR3 regions consisted of RNA transcripts. During a first-round RT-PCR of the TCR CDR3, the HTBI primer set was used. MiXCR, applied by TCRdb to the multiplex PCR reads, yields one record per CDR3 protein. This sample carries 390,000 or so distinct CDR3 sequences, 14% to 15% of them seen once, and the ten largest clones take about 13%. The data are from a study of T cells in Graves' hyperthyroidism and ophthalmopathy. Study-level points and caveats: Most clonotypes expanded in the thyroid (above 0.001) were also present in blood.

Sequenced: blood. J is TRBJ1-1 and V is TRBV9, with a weak D call TRBD1 (5 bases). This sequence originates from a man between 18 and 35 years old with Graves' ophthalmopathy. The CDR3 region is CASSDRGSGTEAFF. The CDR3 DNA reads TGTGCCAGCAGCGATCGGGGCAGTGGGACTGAAGCTTTCTTT.